This T cell receptor (beta chain) was retrieved from a study of shared clonotypes between healthy human individuals. Study outcomes and limitations: Across a handful of donors, naive CD4 shared around 5.1%, naive CD8 about 3.2%, memory CD4 over 2%, memory CD8 under 0.5%.

To note about this clone: Its antigen is unknown.

The data were produced by immunoSEQ multiplex PCR, yet TCRdb's version contains in-frame clones alone and is incomplete. This table has roughly 2.2 million clones, 80% to 95% appearing once. The sequenced sample consisted of naive CD4+ T cells from PBMCs. Subset noted: CD45RA+ positively selected. This clonotype was sampled from a man in his late teens or twenties in good health. Some clones in this sample may be carry-over from other donors' samples.

CDR3 protein: CASSGNRGETQYF. Written as DNA, the CDR3 is TGTGCCAGCAGCGGGAACAGGGGAGAGACCCAGTACTTC. The chain joins TRBV5-4 to TRBJ2-5, with 7 bases aligning to TRBD1. The length of the CDR3 is 13 residues. Trimming took 4 bases from V and 4 from J; bases not matched to a gene: 4. In germline, CDR1 is SGHNT, CDR2 YYREEE (reference sequence).